A selection of T cell receptor beta chains follows, all from one sample in a study of T cells in Graves' hyperthyroidism and ophthalmopathy. MiXCR was run by TCRdb on the multiplex PCR reads, yielding one entry per CDR3 protein. The data show about 400,000 distinct CDR3 sequences, under 15% seen once. Sequencing was performed on blood. All receptors come from a woman aged 30 to 39 with Graves' hyperthyroidism. Both conserved end residues are part of each CDR3. A D gene is named only where the DNA matches it firmly. Size tells how often a clone was seen (once, few, many) or the class of an expanded clone, and some rows leave it out.

j_call | v_call | d_call | clone_size | cdr3_aa | cdr3_nt
TRBJ1-1 | TRBV7-3 | . | many | CASSSEPRTEAFF | TGTGCCAGCAGCTCAGAACCTCGGACTGAAGCTTTCTTT
TRBJ1-1 | TRBV3-1 | . | many | CASSQTSAEAFF | TGTGCCAGCAGCCAAACGTCCGCTGAAGCTTTCTTT
TRBJ2-1 | TRBV6-5 | . | many | CASSYSTIYNEQFF | TGTGCCAGCAGTTACTCGACAATCTACAATGAGCAGTTCTTC
TRBJ1-1 | TRBV9 | . | . | CASSVVHADTEAFF | TGTGCCAGCAGCGTAGTCCACGCGGACACTGAAGCTTTCTTT
TRBJ1-2 | TRBV28 | . | . | CASRAPKGGRGYTF | TGTGCCAGCAGGGCACCAAAGGGGGGCCGTGGCTACACCTTC
TRBJ2-5 | TRBV28 | TRBD1 | . | CASSKVGGQARETQYF | TGTGCCAGCAGCAAGGTGGGGGGACAGGCTCGGGAGACCCAGTACTTC
TRBJ2-7 | TRBV12-3/TRBV12-4 | . | many | CASSLALRNYEQYF | TGTGCCAGCAGTTTAGCGCTCCGAAACTACGAGCAGTACTTC
TRBJ2-1 | TRBV29-1 | TRBD2 | many | CSATLAGEEGLYNEQFF | TGCAGCGCTACCCTAGCGGGAGAGGAGGGTCTCTACAATGAGCAGTTCTTC
TRBJ1-6 | TRBV27 | . | few | CASSLFGLRSNSPLHF | TGTGCCAGCAGTTTATTCGGGCTTAGGTCCAATTCACCCCTCCACTTT
TRBJ2-7 | TRBV6-6 | TRBD2 | many | CASSYERGLYEQYF | TGTGCCAGCAGTTACGAGCGGGGCCTCTACGAGCAGTACTTC
TRBJ1-2 | TRBV27 | TRBD1 | . | CASSLGPRRGLNYGYTF | TGTGCCAGCAGTTTGGGTCCCCGCAGGGGGCTAAACTATGGCTACACCTTC
TRBJ2-2 | TRBV24-1 | TRBD1 | . | CATSDPGQGSTGELFF | TGTGCCACCAGTGACCCGGGACAGGGGTCGACCGGGGAGCTGTTTTTT
TRBJ2-2 | TRBV7-9 | . | . | CASSSRTTDTGELFF | TGTGCCAGCAGCTCCCGAACGACAGACACCGGGGAGCTGTTTTTT
TRBJ2-1 | TRBV30 | . | many | CAWSVLAGYNEQFF | TGTGCCTGGAGTGTACTTGCCGGGTACAATGAGCAGTTCTTC
TRBJ2-1 | TRBV18 | . | few | CASSPKRGGTGAYNEQFF | TGTGCCAGCTCACCAAAACGGGGCGGGACGGGTGCATACAATGAGCAGTTCTTC
TRBJ1-4 | TRBV5-1 | . | many | CASSLAAGSGNEKLFF | TGCGCCAGCAGCTTGGCCGCAGGCAGCGGTAATGAAAAACTGTTTTTT
TRBJ2-7 | TRBV28 | . | many | CASSLASRSSEQYF | TGTGCCAGCAGTTTGGCCTCCCGGTCAAGCGAGCAGTACTTC